This T cell receptor beta chain came from a study of T cell responses to AZD1222 COVID-19 vaccine. Assay used: immunoSEQ multiplex PCR; TCRdb lists only in-frame clones, some missing. This sample carries 130,000 to 150,000 clones, 85% to 95% of them seen once, and the ten largest clones take approximately 12%. This CDR3 comprises 12 residues. Per germline, CDR1 SQVTM and CDR2 ANQGSEA. Trimming removed 4 bases from V and 0 bases from J, with 4 bases in between. This clonotype was sampled from an adult who had recovered from COVID-19. Sequenced material: peripheral blood, taken after recovery from COVID-19. The chain combines TRBV29-1 with TRBJ1-3; D remains ambiguous. The CDR3 region has the DNA TGCAGCGTTGGGGGCTCTGGAAACACCATATATTTT. Protein sequence: CSVGGSGNTIYF.